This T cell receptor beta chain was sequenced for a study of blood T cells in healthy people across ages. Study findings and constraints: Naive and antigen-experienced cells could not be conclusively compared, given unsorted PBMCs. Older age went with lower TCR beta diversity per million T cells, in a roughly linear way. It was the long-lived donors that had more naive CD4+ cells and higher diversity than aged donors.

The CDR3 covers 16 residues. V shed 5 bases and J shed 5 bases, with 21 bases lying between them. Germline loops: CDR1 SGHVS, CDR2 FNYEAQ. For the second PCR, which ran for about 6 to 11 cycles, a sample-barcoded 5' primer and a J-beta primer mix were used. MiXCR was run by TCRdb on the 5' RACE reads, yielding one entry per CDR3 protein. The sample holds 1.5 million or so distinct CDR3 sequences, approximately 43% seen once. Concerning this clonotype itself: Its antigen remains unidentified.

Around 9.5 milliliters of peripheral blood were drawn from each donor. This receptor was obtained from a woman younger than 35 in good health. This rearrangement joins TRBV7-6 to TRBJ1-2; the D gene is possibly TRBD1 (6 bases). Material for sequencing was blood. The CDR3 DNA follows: TGTGCCAGCAGCCCCAGGACAGTTCCGGGGGGTTATGGCTACACCTTC. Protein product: CASSPRTVPGGYGYTF. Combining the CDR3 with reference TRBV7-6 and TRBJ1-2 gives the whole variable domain GAGVSQSPRYKVTKRGQDVALRCDPISGHVSLYWYRQALGQGPEFLTYFNYEAQQDKSGLPNDRFSAERPEGSISTLTIQRTEQRDSAMYRCASSPRTVPGGYGYTFGSGTRLTVV.